The present TCR beta chain was sequenced within a study of blood T cell repertoires in COVID-19. At the level of the study: Sites across the United States, Italy and Spain contributed samples from acute and convalescent COVID-19. T cells, B-cell-depleted T cells, or PBMCs provided the cDNA or gDNA that served as material.

Germline V gene data show CDR1 as MDHEN and CDR2 as SYDVKM. This CDR3 has 11 residues. Between the trimmed V and J ends, which lost 10 bases and 0 bases, there was a span of 5 bases. Generated by immunoSEQ multiplex PCR, the TCRdb table keeps only in-frame clones and is missing some. This sample has roughly 80,000 clones; around 84% occur once, and the top ten carry roughly 3.5%. The chain combines TRBV28 with TRBJ2-3; D unclear. Sequencing was performed on peripheral blood. The receptor was isolated from a man in his fifties with acute or convalescent COVID-19. The CDR3 DNA reads as TGTGCCACCTCTAGCACAGATACGCAGTATTTT. Protein: CATSSTDTQYF.